This is a list of T cell receptor beta chains from one sample in a study of blood T cell repertoires in COVID-19. Repertoires were generated with immunoSEQ multiplex PCR, while TCRdb's copy carries only in-frame clones and drops some. The sample gives roughly 200,000 clones, about 88% of which show up once; 4.9% is in the top ten. The source material was peripheral blood. Receptors originate from a woman over 75 with acute or convalescent COVID-19. Each CDR3 is given without its conserved first and last residue. Part of the rows lack a size; the others show once, few, many or a class for expanded clones.

v_call: TRBV19
j_call: TRBJ2-5
clone_size: -
cdr3_aa: ASTVAGGETQY

v_call: TRBV4-2
j_call: TRBJ1-2
clone_size: -
cdr3_aa: ASSQARDRYDGYT

v_call: TRBV4-3
j_call: TRBJ2-3
clone_size: -
cdr3_aa: ASSQDQGRGRKADTQY

v_call: TRBV7-6
j_call: TRBJ2-1
clone_size: once
cdr3_aa: ASSLARSSGNEQF

v_call: TRBV6-5
j_call: TRBJ2-5
clone_size: -
cdr3_aa: ASSPTVGGRETQY

v_call: TRBV10-3
j_call: TRBJ2-1
clone_size: -
cdr3_aa: AISALASGLYNEQF

v_call: TRBV7-8
j_call: TRBJ2-7
clone_size: few
cdr3_aa: ASSSIYEQY

v_call: TRBV5-4
j_call: TRBJ2-2
clone_size: once
cdr3_aa: ASSLGGLAGGTTGELF

v_call: TRBV10-1
j_call: TRBJ1-4
clone_size: -
cdr3_aa: ASAVSPNEKLF

v_call: TRBV2
j_call: TRBJ1-5
clone_size: -
cdr3_aa: ASRDSYSNQPQH

v_call: TRBV7-2
j_call: TRBJ1-2
clone_size: -
cdr3_aa: ASSLGPGGYGYT

v_call: TRBV27
j_call: TRBJ1-2
clone_size: -
cdr3_aa: ASSFFGTQGGGYT

v_call: TRBV14
j_call: TRBJ2-3
clone_size: -
cdr3_aa: ASSRQPGIKGDTQY

v_call: TRBV7-2
j_call: TRBJ2-7
clone_size: -
cdr3_aa: ASSSIQGKYEQY

v_call: TRBV19
j_call: TRBJ2-2
clone_size: -
cdr3_aa: ASSRHQYTGELF

v_call: TRBV2
j_call: TRBJ2-2
clone_size: -
cdr3_aa: ASSGTSGISGELF

v_call: TRBV5-1
j_call: TRBJ2-2
clone_size: few
cdr3_aa: ASSLARLAGVPGELF

v_call: TRBV7-2
j_call: TRBJ1-1
clone_size: few
cdr3_aa: ASSFSDMRDTEAF

v_call: TRBV5-6
j_call: TRBJ2-1
clone_size: -
cdr3_aa: ASSWDPGQGYNEQF

v_call: TRBV7-7
j_call: TRBJ2-3
clone_size: -
cdr3_aa: ASSHGAGISTDTQY

v_call: TRBV6-1
j_call: TRBJ2-6
clone_size: -
cdr3_aa: ASSEALGDRLGLGANVLT

v_call: TRBV9
j_call: TRBJ2-2
clone_size: -
cdr3_aa: ASTKGLAVGGGSGELF

v_call: TRBV11-3
j_call: TRBJ2-1
clone_size: -
cdr3_aa: ASSLGRQGGEQF

v_call: TRBV18
j_call: TRBJ1-3
clone_size: once
cdr3_aa: ASSPSRDRAGNTIY

v_call: TRBV28
j_call: TRBJ1-3
clone_size: -
cdr3_aa: ASSFSPGTPSVLSGNTIY

v_call: TRBV19
j_call: TRBJ1-5
clone_size: -
cdr3_aa: ASSWVAGSNQPQH

v_call: TRBV30
j_call: TRBJ1-2
clone_size: -
cdr3_aa: AWRTGAGVYGYT

v_call: TRBV5-8
j_call: TRBJ2-5
clone_size: -
cdr3_aa: ASSLMGQLEETQY